The rows below give T cell receptor beta chains drawn from one sample of a study of human T cells and chemical hapten exposure. MiXCR, run by TCRdb on the RACE reads, gives a single entry per CDR3 protein. The repertoire holds 300,000 to 450,000 distinct CDR3 sequences, with 4.5% to 5.5% as singletons. This material consisted of whole blood, taken in connection with sensitization to the hapten diphenylcyclopropenone (DPC). The receptor source for this set is a woman aged 50 to 60 with alopecia areata. Some clones in this sample may be carry-over from other donors' samples. The CDR3 runs from the conserved cysteine through the conserved F or W. A D gene is named only where the DNA matches it firmly. Clone size is given for some rows only: seen once, a few or many times, or a class if the clone is expanded.

v_gene: TRBV30
j_gene: TRBJ2-7
abundance: .
d_gene: TRBD1
CDR3nt: TGTGCCTGGGGACAGGCCTACGAGCAGTACTTC
CDR3aa: CAWGQAYEQYF

v_gene: TRBV5-1
j_gene: TRBJ2-5
abundance: many
d_gene: TRBD1
CDR3nt: TGCGCCAGCAGCTTGACAGGGGCCCAAGAGACCCAGTACTTC
CDR3aa: CASSLTGAQETQYF

v_gene: TRBV7-9
j_gene: TRBJ2-6
abundance: .
d_gene: .
CDR3nt: TGTGCCAGCAGCTTAGCGCCCCAGCGCCGCAGCTCTGGGGCCAACGTCCTGACTTTC
CDR3aa: CASSLAPQRRSSGANVLTF

v_gene: TRBV6-1
j_gene: TRBJ1-5
abundance: many
d_gene: TRBD1
CDR3nt: TGTGCCAGGATGGGGACAGCGAGCCCCAGTAATCAGCCCCAGCATTTT
CDR3aa: CARMGTASPSNQPQHF

v_gene: TRBV12-3/TRBV12-4
j_gene: TRBJ2-7
abundance: .
d_gene: .
CDR3nt: TGTGCCAGCAGTTCCCTTCGACAGGACCTGTACGAGCAGTACTTC
CDR3aa: CASSSLRQDLYEQYF

v_gene: TRBV12-3/TRBV12-4
j_gene: TRBJ2-2
abundance: few
d_gene: .
CDR3nt: TGTGCCAGCAGTTTACAGGGAACGACCGGGGAGCTGTTTTTT
CDR3aa: CASSLQGTTGELFF

v_gene: TRBV7-8
j_gene: TRBJ2-5
abundance: .
d_gene: TRBD2
CDR3nt: TGTGCCAGCAGCTCCACCGGGACTAGACTCGGGACCCAGTACTTC
CDR3aa: CASSSTGTRLGTQYF

v_gene: TRBV12-3/TRBV12-4
j_gene: TRBJ2-7
abundance: many
d_gene: .
CDR3nt: TGTGCCAGCAGTTTAGGACGGGGGCAATACGAGCAGTACTTC
CDR3aa: CASSLGRGQYEQYF

v_gene: TRBV27
j_gene: TRBJ1-4
abundance: many
d_gene: TRBD1
CDR3nt: TGTGCCAGCAGTAGGACAGGGGGCGAAAAACTGTTTTTT
CDR3aa: CASSRTGGEKLFF

v_gene: TRBV12-3/TRBV12-4
j_gene: TRBJ1-1
abundance: many
d_gene: .
CDR3nt: TGTGCCAGCAGTCCGAGTGGGGGGGTAGAAGCTTTCTTT
CDR3aa: CASSPSGGVEAFF

v_gene: TRBV5-1
j_gene: TRBJ2-3
abundance: .
d_gene: .
CDR3nt: TGCGCCAGCAGCTTGGCCGGGGAGGCAGCGGTTACGCAGTATTTT
CDR3aa: CASSLAGEAAVTQYF

v_gene: TRBV29-1
j_gene: TRBJ1-1
abundance: few
d_gene: .
CDR3nt: TGCAGCGTTGAAGATAGAGGGGGAGTCACTGAAGCTTTCTTT
CDR3aa: CSVEDRGGVTEAFF

v_gene: TRBV28
j_gene: TRBJ2-6
abundance: many
d_gene: .
CDR3nt: TGTGCCAGCAGTGGTCCTCCAGGGAGCTCTGGGGCCAACGTCCTGACTTTC
CDR3aa: CASSGPPGSSGANVLTF